Presented here are 10 T cell receptor beta chains from one specimen sequenced in a study of Ad26.COV2.S vaccination and SARS-CoV-2 variants (dated by TCRdb to about 2021). The protocol used for the library was the immunoSEQ multiplex PCR assay. In its TCRdb copy, this immuneACCESS table keeps in-frame sequences only and misses some clones. Where compared with another copy, unresolved V genes explain less than half of these, and the others have no known cause. The sample yields hundreds of thousands of clones; roughly 90% were counted once. The ten largest clones capture roughly 1.5% of the sample. The treatment or condition label for this specimen denotes: 15 to 20 received Ad26.COV2.S at low or high dose, single or two shots; about five received placebo; per-sample allocation not given. For vaccine and placebo recipients, repertoires were sequenced using samples collected on day 63 after the first injection.

The sample was peripheral blood, taken in a trial of Ad26.COV2.S vaccine versus placebo. The origin of the receptors is a person aged 18-65 years who received the Ad26.COV2.S COVID-19 vaccine or a placebo.

The J gene is TRBJ2-7, the V gene TRBV7-2; D remains unclear. Germline values: CDR1 SGHTA, CDR2 FQGNSA. The CDR3 has 13 amino acids. Trimming pared 1 base from V and 2 bases from J, leaving 6 bases between. DNA of the CDR3: TGTGCCAGCAGCTTAGTCATGGCCTACGAGCAGTACTTC. Translating it yields CASSLVMAYEQYF.

The V call is TRBV30, the J call TRBJ2-5; weak D call: TRBD2 (6 bases). The V end lost 0 bases, the J end lost 1 base, and 12 bases lay between the germline ends. Germline loops: CDR1 GTSNPN, CDR2 SVGIG (reference sequence). The CDR3 is made up of 15 amino acids. The DNA of the CDR3 is TGTGCCTGGAGTGTGGGAGGTGGGGGCCAAGAGACCCAGTACTTC. Protein: CAWSVGGGGQETQYF.

CDR3 sequence: CASRGGWGYEQYF. The DNA of the CDR3 is TGTGCCAGCCGGGGGGGTTGGGGTTACGAGCAGTACTTC. The chain joins TRBV27 to TRBJ2-7, with 8 bases identical to TRBD2. V shed 8 bases, J shed 4 bases, and the junction held 7 bases outside the gene matches. The V gene's germline CDR1 is MNHEY and CDR2 SMNVEV (reference sequence). The CDR3 sequence is 13 residues long.

J is TRBJ2-4 and V is TRBV19; D possibly corresponds to TRBD1 (5 bases). The CDR3 consists of 16 residues. V dropped 1 base and J dropped 3 bases, with 13 bases sitting between them. The germline CDR1 and CDR2 sequences are LNHDA and SQIVND (reference sequence). CDR3 in DNA: TGTGCCAGTAGTATAGCTAGGGGTTTGGGCAAAAACATTCAGTACTTC. This codes for CASSIARGLGKNIQYF. Drawing the rest from reference TRBV19 and TRBJ2-4, the complete variable domain is DGGITQSPKYLFRKEGQNVTLSCEQNLNHDAMYWYRQDPGQGLRLIYYSQIVNDFQKGDIAEGYSVSREKKESFPLTVTSAQKNPTAFYLCASSIARGLGKNIQYFGAGTRLSVL.

This sequence joins TRBV29-1 and TRBJ2-1; tentative D call: TRBD2 (5 bases). V dropped 1 base and J dropped 7 bases, with 20 bases sitting between them. The CDR3 extends over 16 amino acids. Germline CDR1 reads SQVTM; CDR2 reads ANQGSEA. CDR3 DNA sequence: TGCAGCGTTGAAGCGGGCTTCGCGGGCCTTAGGAATGAGCAGTTCTTC. Translation gives CSVEAGFAGLRNEQFF.

V is TRBV4-3 and J is TRBJ1-1, with TRBD1 matching 8 bases. Germline V gene data show CDR1 as LGHNA and CDR2 as YSLEER. Trimming removed 11 bases from V and 3 bases from J; junction bases left unmatched: 5. CDR3 length: 12 amino acids. CDR3 nucleotides: TGCGCCGCGGGACAGGAGGACACTGAAGCTTTCTTT. Its protein product is CAAGQEDTEAFF.

The chain links TRBV6-5 to TRBJ2-7; 8 nucleotides line up with TRBD2. There are 15 residues in the CDR3. The ends lost 4 bases at V and 2 bases at J; junction bases unmatched: 7. Germline assignment: CDR1 MNHEY and CDR2 SVGAGI. The CDR3 protein is CASSFTTSGAYEQYF. The CDR3 nucleotides are TGTGCCAGCAGTTTCACCACTAGCGGCGCCTACGAGCAGTACTTC.

The chain has TRBV6-2 or TRBV6-3 and TRBJ1-1, with D hard to call. This CDR3 region has 16 residues. CDR1 is MNHEY, CDR2 SVGEGT, per germline. V lost 0 bases and J 0 bases, leaving 11 bases between the germline ends. The DNA of the CDR3 is TGTGCCAGCAGTTACTCTAGGGCAGAGATGAACACTGAAGCTTTCTTT. Amino acid sequence: CASSYSRAEMNTEAFF.

The chain uses TRBV4-3 and TRBJ1-5; D is undetermined. Germline CDR1 LGHNA, CDR2 YSLEER. Trimming took off 0 bases at V and 4 bases at J, with 10 bases between the two ends. The CDR3 totals 15 residues. The CDR3 loop is CASSQDQRGNQPQHF. The CDR3 DNA is TGCGCCAGCAGCCAAGATCAGCGAGGAAATCAGCCCCAGCATTTT.

The chain uses TRBV11-3 and TRBJ2-7, with 7 bases aligning to TRBD2. Germline CDR1 and CDR2: SGHNT and YENEEA. The CDR3 length is 15 residues. The trim removed 6 bases at V and 2 bases at J, leaving 10 bases unmatched. CDR3: CASSLRGTPPYEQYF. CDR3 coding DNA: TGTGCCAGCAGTTTGCGGGGGACCCCCCCCTACGAGCAGTACTTC.